The 29 T cell receptor beta chains in this list originate from one sample, sequenced in a study of T cell responses to AZD1222 COVID-19 vaccine. Here immunoSEQ multiplex PCR was the method, and the copy in TCRdb shows in-frame clones only, minus some. Counted here are some 110,000 clones, 70% to 90% occurring once; the ten biggest clones make up roughly 2.6%. Here the sequenced sample was peripheral blood, taken on day 0 of AZD1222 vaccination. These receptors all stem from an adult in good health.

The V and J genes are TRBV7-9 and TRBJ2-3, with unresolved D. The V gene's germline CDR1 is SEHNR and CDR2 FQNEAQ (reference sequence). The ends were cut back, 1 base at V and 6 bases at J, with 11 bases in the middle. CDR3 length: 14 residues. DNA of the CDR3: TGTGCCAGCAGCTTAGGGTCCAGCGCTGATACGCAGTATTTT. As protein: CASSLGSSADTQYF.

The chain joins TRBV24-1 to TRBJ2-1; tentatively, D is TRBD2 (6 bases). V shed 4 bases and J shed 7 bases, with 16 bases lying between them. The CDR3 loop spans 15 amino acids. Germline lookup yields CDR1 KGHDR and CDR2 SFDVKD. CDR3 amino acids: CATSDPNTGENEQFF. The CDR3, as DNA: TGTGCCACCAGTGACCCTAACACGGGGGAGAATGAGCAGTTCTTC.

The gene calls are TRBV19 and TRBJ1-4; 10 nucleotides agree with TRBD1. Unmatched junction bases numbered 8, after V lost 5 bases and J lost 8 bases. Germline CDR1 LNHDA, CDR2 SQIVND (reference sequence). This CDR3 has 15 residues. The CDR3 bases are TGTGCCAGTAGTGACCGGACAGGGGGAAGCGAAAAACTGTTTTTT. Amino acid sequence: CASSDRTGGSEKLFF.

The chain recombines TRBV5-1 with TRBJ2-2, with TRBD2 as a possible D gene (6 bases). The length of the CDR3 is 14 residues. Germline V gives CDR1 SGHRS, CDR2 YFSETQ. V was pared by 5 bases and J by 7 bases, with 15 bases between. CDR3 residues: CASSGGQGVGELFF. The CDR3 DNA follows: TGCGCCAGCAGTGGAGGGCAAGGTGTCGGGGAGCTGTTTTTT.

The chain is built from TRBV12-3 or TRBV12-4 and TRBJ1-2; D remains ambiguous. CDR3 length: 13 amino acids. The germline V and J ends were trimmed by 3 bases and 8 bases, with 13 bases remaining between them. The CDR3 here is CASSFQGRSGYTF. In nucleotides, the CDR3 is TGTGCCAGCAGTTTTCAAGGGCGGAGCGGCTACACCTTC.

This chain links TRBV5-4 with TRBJ2-7, with a weak D call TRBD1 (6 bases). Trimming shortened V by 0 bases and J by 5 bases, and 12 bases separated the two germline ends. Germline CDR1 reads SGHNT; CDR2 reads YYREEE (reference sequence). This CDR3 contains 14 residues. The CDR3 DNA follows: TGTGCCAGCAGCTTGGAATCACAGGGAAACGAGCAGTACTTC. Protein sequence: CASSLESQGNEQYF.

This chain uses TRBV5-1 with TRBJ2-7; weak D call: TRBD2 (6 bases). The germline CDR1 and CDR2 sequences are SGHRS and YFSETQ. The CDR3 extends over 14 amino acids. Between the trimmed V and J ends, which lost 4 bases and 7 bases, there was a span of 18 bases. The CDR3 is CASSPRENGGEQYF. The DNA for the CDR3 is TGCGCCAGCAGCCCTCGGGAGAATGGAGGGGAGCAGTACTTC.

Concerning this clone itself: Other DNA sequences of this sample code for an identical CDR3. CDR3 in DNA: TGTGCCAGCAGTTCACAGGGTTCATCCTATGGCTACACCTTC. It encodes CASSSQGSSYGYTF. This chain joins TRBV27 and TRBJ1-2, with a tentative D call TRBD1 (6 bases). CDR1 is MNHEY and CDR2 is SMNVEV in the germline V gene (reference sequence). V shed 4 bases and J shed 4 bases, with 13 bases lying between them. This CDR3 has 14 amino acids.

The genes are TRBV3-1 (or the pseudogene TRBV3-2) and TRBJ2-2; tentative D call: TRBD1 (6 bases). This CDR3 comprises 15 residues. Looked up from germline, CDR1 is LGHDT and CDR2 is YNNKEL (reference sequence). The V gene lost 6 bases and the J gene lost 1 base, with 12 bases spanning the gap. The CDR3 here is CASRSPGQNTGELFF. For the CDR3, the DNA is TGTGCCAGCAGATCGCCGGGACAGAACACCGGGGAGCTGTTTTTT.

This clone has only a few counts. The chain recombines TRBV27 with TRBJ1-6; 12 bases match TRBD1. Germline V gene lookup returns CDR1 MNHEY and CDR2 SMNVEV (reference sequence). The CDR3 has 16 residues. Trimming at V came to 2 bases and at J to 9 bases, leaving 5 bases not matched to a gene. The CDR3, as DNA: TGTGCCAGCAGTTTACGTGGGACAGGGGGCGGTTCACCCCTCCACTTT. Protein sequence: CASSLRGTGGGSPLHF.

V usage is TRBV5-1 and J usage is TRBJ1-2; unclear D gene. Germline-derived CDR1 and CDR2 are SGHRS and YFSETQ. The CDR3 covers 13 residues. Trimming took 0 bases from V and 0 from J, leaving 3 bases between them. CDR3: CASSLDANYGYTF. CDR3 DNA sequence: TGCGCCAGCAGCTTGGACGCTAACTATGGCTACACCTTC.

CDR3 sequence: CASSPRGETGELFF. The CDR3 DNA reads as TGTGCCAGCAGTCCCAGGGGGGAGACCGGGGAGCTGTTTTTT. The rearrangement uses TRBV7-3 and TRBJ2-2, with a tentative D call TRBD1 (7 bases). The CDR3 contains 14 residues. V lost 6 bases, J lost 5 bases, and 13 bases lay in between. The germline CDR1 and CDR2 sequences are SGHTA and FQGTGA.

V usage is TRBV11-3 and J usage is TRBJ2-7; D unclear. Looked up from germline, CDR1 is SGHNT and CDR2 is YENEEA. V dropped 8 bases and J dropped 3 bases, with 14 bases sitting between them. CDR3 length: 13 amino acids. The chain's CDR3 is CASGLGEFYEQYF. As DNA, the CDR3 is TGTGCCAGCGGGTTAGGAGAGTTCTACGAGCAGTACTTC.

The J gene is TRBJ1-2, the V gene TRBV7-9, with 8 bases identical to TRBD1. This CDR3 comprises 13 residues. The J segment lost 4 bases and the V segment lost 5 bases, leaving 3 bases of the junction unmatched. CDR1 and CDR2 (germline): SEHNR, FQNEAQ (reference sequence). CDR3 loop: CASSDTGGYGYTF. CDR3 bases: TGTGCCAGCAGCGACACAGGGGGCTATGGCTACACCTTC.

The CDR3 DNA is TGTGCAAGTCGCTTCCCCACAGGGGCAGATACGCAGTATTTT. This codes for CASRFPTGADTQYF. The V call is TRBV12-2, the J call TRBJ2-3; the table's D gene call, TRBD1, was not cross checked with the DNA. TRBV12-2 represents a pseudogene. The length of the CDR3 is 14 residues.

The chain is built from TRBV5-6 and TRBJ1-3, with D uncertain. The CDR3 consists of 15 residues. Germline CDR1 reads SGHDT; CDR2 reads YYEEEE. Trimming pared 0 bases from V and 0 bases from J, leaving 7 bases between. CDR3 sequence (DNA): TGTGCCAGCAGCTTGGCAGCAGTCTCTGGAAACACCATATATTTT. This gives the protein CASSLAAVSGNTIYF.

This clone was observed a handful of times. V gene TRBV7-2 combines with J gene TRBJ2-7; perhaps TRBD1 as D (8 bases). Between the trimmed V and J ends, which lost 0 bases and 5 bases, there was a span of 17 bases. Per germline, CDR1 SGHTA and CDR2 FQGNSA. The CDR3 has 16 amino acids. The DNA of the CDR3 is TGTGCCAGCAGCTTAGCGCAGTACAGGGGGGGTGACGAGCAGTACTTC. Translation gives CASSLAQYRGGDEQYF.

Only one count was recorded for this clone. This chain uses TRBV7-6 with TRBJ2-1; 7 bases are shared with TRBD2. The germline gives CDR1 SGHVS, CDR2 FNYEAQ. The V gene end was trimmed by 5 bases and the J gene end by 0 bases; junction bases not matched to a gene: 4. There are 15 residues in the CDR3. In DNA, the CDR3 is TGTGCCAGCAGCGAGGCGGGAGACTCCTACAATGAGCAGTTCTTC. Protein: CASSEAGDSYNEQFF. The entire variable domain, with the rest obtained from reference TRBV7-6 and TRBJ2-1, is as follows: GAGVSQSPRYKVTKRGQDVALRCDPISGHVSLYWYRQALGQGPEFLTYFNYEAQQDKSGLPNDRFSAERPEGSISTLTIQRTEQRDSAMYRCASSEAGDSYNEQFFGPGTRLTVL.

The V and J genes are TRBV3-1 (or the pseudogene TRBV3-2) and TRBJ1-1; 10 nucleotides line up with TRBD1. The CDR3 is 14 residues long. J lost 7 bases, V lost 3 bases, and 5 bases had no gene match. CDR1 and CDR2 from the germline V gene are LGHDT and YNNKEL (reference sequence). Here the CDR3 reads CASSHWDRGNEAFF. The CDR3, as DNA: TGTGCCAGCAGCCATTGGGACAGGGGAAATGAAGCTTTCTTT.

The genes are TRBV11-3 and TRBJ2-1; D may be TRBD2 (6 bases). Germline-derived CDR1 and CDR2 are SGHNT and YENEEA. V lost 5 bases and J lost 4, with 21 bases in between. The CDR3 is 17 amino acids. The CDR3 DNA sequence: TGTGCCAGCAGCGCCGGCAGTGGTAGCGGACCATACAATGAGCAGTTCTTC. This translates into CASSAGSGSGPYNEQFF.

The CDR3 DNA reads as TGTGCCAGCAGCCGCGGGAAAGCCAATATGAACACTGAAGCTTTCTTT. Amino acid sequence: CASSRGKANMNTEAFF. The chain links TRBV14 to TRBJ1-1; D remains unclear. V was clipped by 4 bases and J by 0 bases, with 15 bases between them. This CDR3 spans 16 amino acids. Germline CDR1 reads SGHDN; CDR2 reads FVKESK.

The chain employs TRBV5-4 and TRBJ2-7; 13 bases match TRBD2. This CDR3 spans 16 amino acids. V shed 3 bases, J shed 1 base, and the junction held 4 bases outside the gene matches. Germline lookup yields CDR1 SGHNT and CDR2 YYREEE (reference sequence). CDR3 nucleotides: TGTGCCAGCAGCTCAGGACTAGCGGGAGTGTCCTACGAGCAGTACTTC. This gives the protein CASSSGLAGVSYEQYF.

The chain combines TRBV19 with TRBJ1-6; D uncertain. Germline V gene lookup returns CDR1 LNHDA and CDR2 SQIVND (reference sequence). V lost 6 bases and J 4 bases, leaving 10 bases between the germline ends. The CDR3 contains 14 residues. CDR3 DNA: TGTGCCAGTAGCACCGGGCCATATAATTCACCCCTCCACTTT. Translation: CASSTGPYNSPLHF.

The chain is built from TRBV4-3 and TRBJ1-3, with unresolved D. Trimming cost V 1 base and J 4 bases, with 11 bases left between them. CDR1 and CDR2 from the germline V gene are LGHNA and YSLEER. The CDR3 consists of 15 residues. The chain's CDR3 is CASSQALGPGNTIYF. The CDR3 nucleotides are TGCGCCAGCAGCCAAGCATTAGGGCCGGGAAACACCATATATTTT.

The chain couples TRBV5-4 to TRBJ2-7, with 9 bases aligning to TRBD1. Germline CDR1 and CDR2: SGHNT and YYREEE (reference sequence). The V and J ends lost 4 bases and 2 bases, in that order; junction bases with no gene match: 7. This CDR3 contains 15 residues. CDR3 sequence (DNA): TGTGCCAGCAGCCCCGGGACAGGGTGGGCCTACGAGCAGTACTTC. It specifies CASSPGTGWAYEQYF.

This clone was counted between two and nine times. This sequence joins TRBV12-3 or TRBV12-4 and TRBJ1-2; tentative D call: TRBD1 (5 bases). V lost 6 bases, J lost 8 bases, and 13 bases lay in between. CDR3 length: 12 residues. Here the CDR3 reads CASSSVGGGYTF. The CDR3 bases are TGTGCCAGCAGCTCCGTGGGGGGAGGCTACACCTTC.

CDR3 nucleotides: TGCGCCAGCAGCTCTTCAGTCACCGGGGAGCTGTTTTTT. This translates into CASSSSVTGELFF. V usage is TRBV5-1 and J usage is TRBJ2-2; D is unresolved. V lost 3 bases and J 4 bases, leaving 7 bases between the germline ends. Germline V lookup: CDR1 SGHRS, CDR2 YFSETQ. The CDR3 is 13 amino acids.

The chain combines TRBV27 with TRBJ2-7; 8 nucleotides agree with TRBD1. CDR1 is MNHEY and CDR2 is SMNVEV in the germline V gene (reference sequence). The CDR3 runs to 16 residues. The J segment lost 0 bases and the V segment lost 3 bases, leaving 7 bases of the junction unmatched. The DNA of the CDR3 is TGTGCCAGCAGTTTCGCAGGGGGCCTGAGCTCCTACGAGCAGTACTTC. Its protein product is CASSFAGGLSSYEQYF.

This chain connects TRBV7-2 to TRBJ2-1; 7 bases are shared with TRBD1. The CDR3 has 17 residues. V gave up 4 bases and J gave up 0 bases; unmatched junction bases: 9. Germline V gene sequence: CDR1 SGHTA, CDR2 FQGNSA. CDR3 nucleotide sequence: TGTGCCAGCAGCTCATTACAGGGGCTTAGCTCCTACAATGAGCAGTTCTTC. It yields the protein CASSSLQGLSSYNEQFF.